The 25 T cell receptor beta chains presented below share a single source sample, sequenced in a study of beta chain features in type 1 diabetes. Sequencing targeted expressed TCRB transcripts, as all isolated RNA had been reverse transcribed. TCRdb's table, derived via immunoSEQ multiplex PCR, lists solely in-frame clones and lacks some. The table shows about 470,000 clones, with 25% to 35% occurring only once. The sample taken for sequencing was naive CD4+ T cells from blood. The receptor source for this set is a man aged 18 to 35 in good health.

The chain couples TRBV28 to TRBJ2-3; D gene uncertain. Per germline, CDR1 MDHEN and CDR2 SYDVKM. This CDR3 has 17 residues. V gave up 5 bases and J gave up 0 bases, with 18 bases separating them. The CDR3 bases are TGTGCCAGCAGTCCGGGTGGGCTACTAACTAGCACAGATACGCAGTATTTT. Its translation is CASSPGGLLTSTDTQYF. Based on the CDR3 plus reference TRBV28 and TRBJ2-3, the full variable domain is DVKVTQSSRYLVKRTGEKVFLECVQDMDHENMFWYRQDPGLGLRLIYFSYDVKMKEKGDIPEGYSVSREKKERFSLILESASTNQTSMYLCASSPGGLLTSTDTQYFGPGTRLTVL.

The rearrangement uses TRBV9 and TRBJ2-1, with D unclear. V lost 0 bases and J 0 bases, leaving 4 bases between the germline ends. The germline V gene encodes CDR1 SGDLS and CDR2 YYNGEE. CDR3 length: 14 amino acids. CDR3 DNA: TGTGCCAGCAGCGTAGGGGACTCCTACAATGAGCAGTTCTTC. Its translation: CASSVGDSYNEQFF.

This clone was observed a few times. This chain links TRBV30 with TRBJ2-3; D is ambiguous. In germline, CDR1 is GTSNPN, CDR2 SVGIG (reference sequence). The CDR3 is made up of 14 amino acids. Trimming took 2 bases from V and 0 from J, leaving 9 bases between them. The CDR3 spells CAWSLGVSTDTQYF. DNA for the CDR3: TGTGCCTGGAGTCTTGGGGTTAGCACAGATACGCAGTATTTT.

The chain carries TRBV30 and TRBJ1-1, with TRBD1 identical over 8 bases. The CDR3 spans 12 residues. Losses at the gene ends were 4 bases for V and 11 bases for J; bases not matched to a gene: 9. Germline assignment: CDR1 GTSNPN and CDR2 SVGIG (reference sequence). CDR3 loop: CAWNNRGVHAFF. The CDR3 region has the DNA TGTGCCTGGAATAACAGGGGGGTACATGCTTTCTTT.

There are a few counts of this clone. The DNA of the CDR3 is TGTGCCAGCAGCGTAGCTACGGCTGGCTACAATGAGCAGTTCTTC. It is translated as CASSVATAGYNEQFF. The chain joins TRBV9 to TRBJ2-1; D remains ambiguous. The CDR3 runs 15 residues. Between the trimmed V and J ends, which lost 0 bases and 3 bases, there was a span of 10 bases. CDR1 and CDR2 (germline): SGDLS, YYNGEE. The full variable domain, completed using reference TRBV9 and TRBJ2-1, is DSGVTQTPKHLITATGQRVTLRCSPRSGDLSVYWYQQSLDQGLQFLIQYYNGEERAKGNILERFSAQQFPDLHSELNLSSLELGDSALYFCASSVATAGYNEQFFGPGTRLTVL.

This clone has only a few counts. The CDR3 bases are TGTGCCAGCAGGGTCAGGGGGCCGGGTACGCAGTATTTT. It specifies CASRVRGPGTQYF. The chain employs TRBV6-1 and TRBJ2-3, with TRBD1 matching 8 bases. Germline V gives CDR1 MNHNS, CDR2 SASEGT. This CDR3 is 13 amino acids long. V shed 6 bases and J 8 bases; nucleotides not matched to a gene: 7.

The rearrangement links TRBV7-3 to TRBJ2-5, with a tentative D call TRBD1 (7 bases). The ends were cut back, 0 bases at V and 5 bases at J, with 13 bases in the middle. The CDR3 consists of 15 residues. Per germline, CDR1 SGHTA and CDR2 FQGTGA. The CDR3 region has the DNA TGTGCCAGCAGCTTAACTCTAGCGACAGGGGAGACCCAGTACTTC. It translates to CASSLTLATGETQYF.

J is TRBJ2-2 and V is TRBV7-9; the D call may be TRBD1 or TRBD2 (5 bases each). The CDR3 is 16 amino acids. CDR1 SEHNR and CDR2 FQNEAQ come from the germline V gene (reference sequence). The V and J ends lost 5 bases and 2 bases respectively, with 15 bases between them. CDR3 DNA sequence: TGTGCCAGCAGCCCTTTTTCGGGACCTAACACCGGGGAGCTGTTTTTT. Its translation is CASSPFSGPNTGELFF.

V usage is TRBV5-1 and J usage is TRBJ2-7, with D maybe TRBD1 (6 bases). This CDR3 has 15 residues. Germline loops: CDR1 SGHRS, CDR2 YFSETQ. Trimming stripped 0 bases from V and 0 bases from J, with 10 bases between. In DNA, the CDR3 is TGCGCCAGCAGCTTGGAATGGGGGCCCTCCTACGAGCAGTACTTC. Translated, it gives CASSLEWGPSYEQYF.

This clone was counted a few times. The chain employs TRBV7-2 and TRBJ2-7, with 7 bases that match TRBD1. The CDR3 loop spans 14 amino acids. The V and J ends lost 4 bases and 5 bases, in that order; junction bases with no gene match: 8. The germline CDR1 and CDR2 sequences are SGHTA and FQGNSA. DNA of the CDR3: TGTGCCAGCAGCTCCCGACAGGGTAGCGACGAGCAGTACTTC. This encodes CASSSRQGSDEQYF. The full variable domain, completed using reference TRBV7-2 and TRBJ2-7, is GAGVSQSPSNKVTEKGKDVELRCDPISGHTALYWYRQSLGQGLEFLIYFQGNSAPDKSGLPSDRFSAERTGGSVSTLTIQRTQQEDSAVYLCASSSRQGSDEQYFGPGTRLTVT.

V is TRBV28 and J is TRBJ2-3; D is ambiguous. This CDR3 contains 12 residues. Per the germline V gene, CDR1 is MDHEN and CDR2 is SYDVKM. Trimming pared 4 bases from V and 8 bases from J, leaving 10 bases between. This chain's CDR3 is CASSSTVGTQYF. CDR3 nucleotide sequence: TGTGCCAGCAGTTCGACCGTAGGTACGCAGTATTTT.

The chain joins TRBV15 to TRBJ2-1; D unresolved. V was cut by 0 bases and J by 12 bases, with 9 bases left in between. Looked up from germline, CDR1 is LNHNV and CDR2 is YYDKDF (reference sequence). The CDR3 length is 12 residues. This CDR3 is CATSRDLARQFF. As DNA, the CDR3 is TGTGCCACCAGCAGAGATCTGGCCCGGCAGTTCTTC.

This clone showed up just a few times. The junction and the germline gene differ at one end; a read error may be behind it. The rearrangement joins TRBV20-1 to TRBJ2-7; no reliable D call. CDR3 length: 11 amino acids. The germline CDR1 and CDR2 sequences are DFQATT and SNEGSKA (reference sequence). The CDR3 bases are TGCGGTGCTACGGATATCTACGAGCAGTACTTC. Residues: CGATDIYEQYF.

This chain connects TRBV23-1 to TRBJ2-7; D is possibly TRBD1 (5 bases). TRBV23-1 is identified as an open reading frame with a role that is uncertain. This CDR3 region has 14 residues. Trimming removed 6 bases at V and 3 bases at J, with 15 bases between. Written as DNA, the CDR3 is TGCGCCAGCAGCCGCCCGCGACAGCACTACGAGCAGTACTTC. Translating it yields CASSRPRQHYEQYF.

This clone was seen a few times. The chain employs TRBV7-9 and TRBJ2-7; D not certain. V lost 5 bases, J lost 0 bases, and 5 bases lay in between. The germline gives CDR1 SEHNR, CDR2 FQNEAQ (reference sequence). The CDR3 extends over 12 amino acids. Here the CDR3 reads CASSRYSYEQYF. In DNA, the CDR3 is TGTGCCAGCAGCCGCTACTCCTACGAGCAGTACTTC.

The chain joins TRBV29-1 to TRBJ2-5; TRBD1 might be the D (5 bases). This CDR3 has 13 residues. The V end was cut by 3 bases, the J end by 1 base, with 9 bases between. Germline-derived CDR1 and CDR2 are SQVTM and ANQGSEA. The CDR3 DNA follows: TGCAGCGTTGACAGGGCTCCCCAAGAGACCCAGTACTTC. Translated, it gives CSVDRAPQETQYF.

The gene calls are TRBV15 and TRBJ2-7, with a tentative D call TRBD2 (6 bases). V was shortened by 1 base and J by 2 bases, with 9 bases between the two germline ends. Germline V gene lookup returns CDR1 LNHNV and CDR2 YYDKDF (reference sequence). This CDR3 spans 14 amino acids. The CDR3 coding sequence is TGTGCCACCAGCAGAGTCCGCGGGACCTACGAGCAGTACTTC. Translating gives CATSRVRGTYEQYF. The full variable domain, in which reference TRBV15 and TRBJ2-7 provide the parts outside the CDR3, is DAMVIQNPRYQVTQFGKPVTLSCSQTLNHNVMYWYQQKSSQAPKLLFHYYDKDFNNEADTPDNFQSRRPNTSFCFLDIRSPGLGDTAMYLCATSRVRGTYEQYFGPGTRLTVT.

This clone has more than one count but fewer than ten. CDR3 region: CASSEGTSNEQFF. DNA of the CDR3: TGTGCCAGCAGTGAAGGGACTAGCAATGAGCAGTTCTTC. This sequence joins TRBV2 and TRBJ2-1, with TRBD2 matching 7 bases. Germline trimming cut 1 base from V and 6 bases from J; bases unmatched to any gene: 0. Per germline, CDR1 SNHLY and CDR2 FYNNEI. The CDR3 consists of 13 residues.

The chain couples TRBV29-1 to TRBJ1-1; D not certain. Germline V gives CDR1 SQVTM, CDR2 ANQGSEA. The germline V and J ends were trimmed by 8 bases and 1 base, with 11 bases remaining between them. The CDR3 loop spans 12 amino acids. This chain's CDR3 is CSTRWGNTEAFF. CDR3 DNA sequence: TGCAGCACTCGCTGGGGGAACACTGAAGCTTTCTTT. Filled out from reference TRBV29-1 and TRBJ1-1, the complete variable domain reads SAVISQKPSRDICQRGTSLTIQCQVDSQVTMMFWYRQQPGQSLTLIATANQGSEATYESGFVIDKFPISRPNLTFSTLTVSNMSPEDSSIYLCSTRWGNTEAFFGQGTRLTVV.

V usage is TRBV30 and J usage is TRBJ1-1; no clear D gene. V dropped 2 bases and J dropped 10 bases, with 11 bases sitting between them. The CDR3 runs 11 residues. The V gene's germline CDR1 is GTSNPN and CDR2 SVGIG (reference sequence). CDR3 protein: CAWSSQIGAFF. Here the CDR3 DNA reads TGTGCCTGGAGTTCGCAGATTGGAGCTTTCTTT. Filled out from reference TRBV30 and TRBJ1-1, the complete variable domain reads SQTIHQWPATLVQPVGSPLSLECTVEGTSNPNLYWYRQAAGRGLQLLFYSVGIGQISSEVPQNLSASRPQDRQFILSSKKLLLSDSGFYLCAWSSQIGAFFGQGTRLTVV.

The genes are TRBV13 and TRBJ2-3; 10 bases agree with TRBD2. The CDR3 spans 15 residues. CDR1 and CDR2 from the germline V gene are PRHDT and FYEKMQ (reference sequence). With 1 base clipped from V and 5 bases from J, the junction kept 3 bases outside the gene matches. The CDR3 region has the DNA TGTGCCAGCAGCTTAGTACTAGCGGGAAGAGATACGCAGTATTTT. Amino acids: CASSLVLAGRDTQYF.

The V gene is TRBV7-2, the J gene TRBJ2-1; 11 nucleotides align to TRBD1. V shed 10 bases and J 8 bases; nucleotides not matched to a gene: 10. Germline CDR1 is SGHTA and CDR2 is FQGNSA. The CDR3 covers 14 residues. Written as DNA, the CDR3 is TGTGCCACCCGGACAGGGGGCAGTTCCGATGAGCAGTTCTTC. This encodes CATRTGGSSDEQFF.

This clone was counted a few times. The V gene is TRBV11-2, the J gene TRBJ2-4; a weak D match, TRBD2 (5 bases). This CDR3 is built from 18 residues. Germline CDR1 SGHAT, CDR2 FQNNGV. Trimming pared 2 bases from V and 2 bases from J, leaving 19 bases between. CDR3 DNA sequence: TGTGCCAGCAGCTTATTCACCGGAGGCCGAGGGACCAAAAACATTCAGTACTTC. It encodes CASSLFTGGRGTKNIQYF.

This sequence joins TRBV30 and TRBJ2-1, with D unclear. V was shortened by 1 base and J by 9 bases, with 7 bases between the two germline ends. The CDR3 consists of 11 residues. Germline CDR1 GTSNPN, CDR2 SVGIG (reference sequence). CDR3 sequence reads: CAWSALPEQFF. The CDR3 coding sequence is TGTGCCTGGAGTGCCCTCCCTGAGCAGTTCTTC.

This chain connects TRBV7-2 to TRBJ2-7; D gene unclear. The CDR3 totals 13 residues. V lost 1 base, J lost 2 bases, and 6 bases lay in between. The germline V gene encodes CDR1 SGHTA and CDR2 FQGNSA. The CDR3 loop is CASSLGSTYEQYF. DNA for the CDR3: TGTGCCAGCAGCTTAGGCAGCACCTACGAGCAGTACTTC. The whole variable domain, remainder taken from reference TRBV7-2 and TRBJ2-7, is GAGVSQSPSNKVTEKGKDVELRCDPISGHTALYWYRQSLGQGLEFLIYFQGNSAPDKSGLPSDRFSAERTGGSVSTLTIQRTQQEDSAVYLCASSLGSTYEQYFGPGTRLTVT.